The 28 T cell receptor beta chains reported below all come from one sample, sequenced in a study of cytomegalovirus exposure and HLA in healthy donors (dated by TCRdb to 2017 to 2019). Receptor amplification or capture employed the immunoSEQ multiplex PCR assay. The multiplex PCR relied on a mix of 60 forward primers for TCR Vbeta segments and 13 reverse primers for TCR Jbeta segments. TCRdb retrieved this table from immuneACCESS and kept in-frame rearrangements only. Not all clones are present; in checked studies, unresolved V genes account for under half, and no reason is known for the remainder. The table for this sample lists 95,000 to 150,000 clones; 50% to 65% of them were counted only once. The leading ten clones occupy 10% of the sample. Sequencing was performed on PBMCs. These receptors were obtained from a man aged 35-49 years in good health and CMV-seropositive.

The CDR3 sequence is CASSSGQNQPQHF. The CDR3 coding sequence is TGTGCCAGCAGCTCAGGACAGAATCAGCCCCAGCATTTT. V usage is TRBV9 and J usage is TRBJ1-5; possible D gene TRBD1, 6 bases. The V and J ends lost 4 bases and 4 bases respectively, with 9 bases between them. Germline CDR1 SGDLS, CDR2 YYNGEE. The CDR3 is made up of 13 amino acids.

This rearrangement joins TRBV7-3 to TRBJ2-7; TRBD2 matches 9 bases. The length of the CDR3 is 16 residues. The junction had 7 bases not matched to a gene; V was cut back by 4 bases and J by 0 bases. CDR1 is SGHTA, CDR2 FQGTGA, per germline. This CDR3 reads CASSSLAGASSYEQYF. The CDR3 DNA sequence: TGTGCCAGCAGCTCCTTAGCGGGGGCGAGCTCCTACGAGCAGTACTTC.

This chain links TRBV2 with TRBJ2-3; D may be TRBD2 (5 bases). The CDR3 runs to 13 residues. The V gene lost 7 bases and the J gene lost 1 base, with 9 bases spanning the gap. CDR1 and CDR2 (germline): SNHLY, FYNNEI. CDR3 region: CASMNSGTDTQYF. The CDR3 coding sequence is TGTGCCAGCATGAATAGCGGCACAGATACGCAGTATTTT.

This clone has only a few counts. V is TRBV13 and J is TRBJ2-3, with D possibly being TRBD2 (6 bases). The CDR3 runs 13 residues. Trimming removed 5 bases from V and 5 bases from J, with 11 bases in between. Germline V gene data show CDR1 as PRHDT and CDR2 as FYEKMQ (reference sequence). CDR3 region: CASSTVAVDTQYF. The CDR3 DNA reads as TGTGCCAGCAGCACTGTAGCGGTAGATACGCAGTATTTT.

The CDR3 nucleotides are TGTGCCAGCAGCTTTCGGGACAGGGTATACGAGCAGTACTTC. This encodes CASSFRDRVYEQYF. The rearrangement links TRBV7-2 to TRBJ2-7, with TRBD1 matching 9 bases. The trim removed 3 bases at V and 4 bases at J, leaving 4 bases unmatched. The CDR3 spans 14 residues. CDR1 and CDR2 (germline): SGHTA, FQGNSA.

The chain joins TRBV7-2 to TRBJ2-2; D is unresolved. Trimming stripped 2 bases from V and 1 base from J, with 5 bases between. The CDR3 length is 14 residues. Germline V gene data show CDR1 as SGHTA and CDR2 as FQGNSA. This CDR3 is CASSLSVNTGELFF. The CDR3 nucleotides read TGTGCCAGCAGCTTATCGGTGAACACCGGGGAGCTGTTTTTT.

The sample holds a few counts of this clone. This chain links TRBV19 with TRBJ1-5, with a weak D call TRBD1 (6 bases). V dropped 3 bases and J dropped 5 bases, with 14 bases sitting between them. The CDR3 has 15 amino acids. The germline V gene has CDR1 LNHDA and CDR2 SQIVND (reference sequence). CDR3 loop: CASSMLGAADQPQHF. Here the CDR3 DNA reads TGTGCCAGTAGTATGTTGGGGGCAGCCGATCAGCCCCAGCATTTT.

The V and J genes are TRBV18 and TRBJ2-3; the D gene is possibly TRBD2 (6 bases). The germline gives CDR1 KGHSH, CDR2 LQKENI. V lost 2 bases and J lost 0, with 9 bases in between. The length of the CDR3 is 15 residues. CDR3: CASSPRTTSTDTQYF. The CDR3 DNA reads TGTGCCAGCTCACCAAGGACTACTAGCACAGATACGCAGTATTTT.

The chain has TRBV4-2 and TRBJ2-2; D is possibly TRBD2 (5 bases). The CDR3 totals 15 residues. The germline V and J ends were trimmed by 0 bases and 7 bases, with 12 bases remaining between them. Germline V lookup: CDR1 LGHNA, CDR2 YNFKEQ. CDR3 region: CASSQDRFEGGELFF. For the CDR3, the DNA is TGTGCCAGCAGCCAAGATCGGTTCGAGGGCGGGGAGCTGTTTTTT.

V gene TRBV6-6 combines with J gene TRBJ2-7; D gene uncertain. V shed 8 bases and J shed 5 bases, with 13 bases lying between them. The CDR3 is made up of 12 amino acids. Germline CDR1 reads MNHNY; CDR2 reads SVGAGI (reference sequence). CDR3 sequence (DNA): TGTGCCAGCGAAAGCCGAGGAGACGAGCAGTACTTC. It yields the protein CASESRGDEQYF.

This chain joins TRBV5-1 and TRBJ2-5; 11 bases map to TRBD2. This CDR3 has 15 residues. The ends lost 7 bases at V and 2 bases at J; junction bases unmatched: 7. In germline, CDR1 is SGHRS, CDR2 YFSETQ. DNA for the CDR3: TGCGCCAGCGGCATAGCGGGGGGGTCGCAAGAGACCCAGTACTTC. It yields the protein CASGIAGGSQETQYF.

The CDR3 reads CALGAESSYEQYF. The CDR3 DNA sequence: TGTGCCCTCGGAGCGGAGAGCTCCTACGAGCAGTACTTC. The chain carries TRBV7-9 and TRBJ2-7, with TRBD2 as a possible D gene (5 bases). This CDR3 is built from 13 residues. Germline values: CDR1 SEHNR, CDR2 FQNEAQ (reference sequence). V shed 11 bases and J shed 0 bases, with 14 bases lying between them. The full variable domain, its missing parts supplied by reference TRBV7-9 and TRBJ2-7, is DTGVSQNPRHKITKRGQNVTFRCDPISEHNRLYWYRQTLGQGPEFLTYFQNEAQLEKSRLLSDRFSAERPKGSFSTLEIQRTEQGDSAMYLCALGAESSYEQYFGPGTRLTVT.

CDR3 in amino acids: CASSRTWTAQETQYF. CDR3 nucleotides: TGTGCCAGCAGTCGGACTTGGACAGCTCAAGAGACCCAGTACTTC. V gene TRBV27 combines with J gene TRBJ2-5, with D possibly matching TRBD1 (6 bases). CDR1 and CDR2 (germline): MNHEY, SMNVEV (reference sequence). The CDR3 totals 15 residues. V gave up 5 bases and J gave up 2 bases, with 15 bases separating them.

J is TRBJ2-3 and V is TRBV5-1; D not resolved. Germline CDR1 is SGHRS and CDR2 is YFSETQ. The CDR3 has 13 residues. V shed 3 bases and J shed 1 base, with 6 bases lying between them. The CDR3 region has the DNA TGCGCCAGCAGCTCAGGCGGCACAGATACGCAGTATTTT. Protein: CASSSGGTDTQYF.

The chain couples TRBV19 to TRBJ1-2; 9 bases map to TRBD1. Germline CDR1 is LNHDA and CDR2 is SQIVND (reference sequence). J was trimmed by 12 bases and V by 3 bases; bases with no gene match: 14. The CDR3 extends over 15 amino acids. The CDR3: CASSISPGTGSSDTF. CDR3 in DNA: TGTGCCAGTAGTATTAGCCCGGGGACAGGGTCTTCCGACACCTTC.

This clone was counted between two and nine times. This chain uses TRBV5-4 with TRBJ2-7, with 10 nucleotides matching TRBD1. CDR3 length: 13 amino acids. CDR1 SGHNT and CDR2 YYREEE come from the germline V gene (reference sequence). Germline trimming cut 9 bases from V and 3 bases from J; bases unmatched to any gene: 6. CDR3: CATARDRGYEQYF. The CDR3 nucleotides read TGTGCCACCGCCCGGGACAGGGGCTACGAGCAGTACTTC. Combining the CDR3 with reference TRBV5-4 and TRBJ2-7 gives the whole variable domain ETGVTQSPTHLIKTRGQQVTLRCSSQSGHNTVSWYQQALGQGPQFIFQYYREEENGRGNFPPRFSGLQFPNYSSELNVNALELDDSALYLCATARDRGYEQYFGPGTRLTVT.

This clone was picked up a small number of times. The chain recombines TRBV30 with TRBJ2-1; unclear D gene. The V end lost 1 base, the J end lost 6 bases, and 10 bases lay between the germline ends. Germline V gives CDR1 GTSNPN, CDR2 SVGIG (reference sequence). The CDR3 consists of 13 residues. CDR3 loop: CAWSATSSNEQFF. DNA for the CDR3: TGTGCCTGGAGTGCGACTTCGTCCAATGAGCAGTTCTTC.

The chain uses TRBV5-1 and TRBJ2-3; 10 bases fit TRBD1. Germline loops: CDR1 SGHRS, CDR2 YFSETQ. CDR3 length: 14 residues. Trimming removed 4 bases from V and 3 bases from J; junction bases left unmatched: 2. The CDR3 DNA is TGCGCCAGCAGCGCGGGACAGGGGACAGATACGCAGTATTTT. Protein: CASSAGQGTDTQYF.

About this clone: A read error may account for a junction end that differs from germline. V is TRBV5-1 and J is TRBJ2-3, with D possibly matching TRBD2 (5 bases). The germline V gene has CDR1 SGHRS and CDR2 YFSETQ. CDR3 length equals 15 residues. This chain's CDR3 is CASSLDPGSTDAQYF. CDR3 DNA: TGCGCCAGCAGCTTGGATCCTGGGAGCACAGATGCGCAGTATTTT.

This chain connects TRBV5-1 to TRBJ2-7; 11 nucleotides line up with TRBD1. This CDR3 spans 14 amino acids. J lost 3 bases, V lost 2 bases, and 1 base had no gene match. The germline CDR1 and CDR2 sequences are SGHRS and YFSETQ. CDR3 coding DNA: TGCGCCAGCAGCTTTGGGACAGGGGGCTACGAGCAGTACTTC. Translating gives CASSFGTGGYEQYF.

The V gene is TRBV6-5, the J gene TRBJ1-1, with a possible D match to TRBD1 (6 bases). From germline, CDR1 is MNHEY and CDR2 SVGAGI. The CDR3 spans 15 residues. V lost 0 bases and J lost 0, with 8 bases in between. In DNA, the CDR3 is TGTGCCAGCAGTTACTCGACAGGTATGAACACTGAAGCTTTCTTT. Its protein product is CASSYSTGMNTEAFF.

This clone has just a few counts. The rearrangement links TRBV30 to TRBJ2-5; 9 nucleotides line up with TRBD2. The CDR3 extends over 13 amino acids. V was clipped by 1 base and J by 11 bases; unmatched bases: 8. CDR1 is GTSNPN and CDR2 is SVGIG in the germline V gene (reference sequence). The CDR3 DNA sequence: TGTGCCTGGAGTGGGACTAGCGAGAGGGAGCAGTACTTC. As protein: CAWSGTSEREQYF.

The chain uses TRBV5-6 and TRBJ2-5; D is ambiguous. The length of the CDR3 is 15 residues. The V gene lost 0 bases and the J gene lost 0 bases, with 9 bases spanning the gap. Per germline, CDR1 SGHDT and CDR2 YYEEEE. The CDR3 reads CASSLGLRHQETQYF. The CDR3 nucleotides read TGTGCCAGCAGCTTGGGGTTGCGGCACCAAGAGACCCAGTACTTC. Variable domain in full (rest from reference TRBV5-6 and TRBJ2-5): DAGVTQSPTHLIKTRGQQVTLRCSPKSGHDTVSWYQQALGQGPQFIFQYYEEEERQRGNFPDRFSGHQFPNYSSELNVNALLLGDSALYLCASSLGLRHQETQYFGPGTRLLVL.

The chain's CDR3 is CASSPGTGRSYEQYF. CDR3 nucleotide sequence: TGTGCCAGCAGCCCCGGGACAGGGAGATCCTACGAGCAGTACTTC. The chain employs TRBV7-2 and TRBJ2-7, with 9 bases identical to TRBD1. Germline CDR1 reads SGHTA; CDR2 reads FQGNSA. The CDR3 contains 15 residues. Losses at the gene ends were 5 bases for V and 1 base for J; bases not matched to a gene: 6.

In its sample, this clone was seen a few times. The gene calls are TRBV6-5 and TRBJ1-6; the match to TRBD1 covers 7 bases. The CDR3 contains 15 residues. Germline CDR1 MNHEY, CDR2 SVGAGI. The J segment lost 6 bases and the V segment lost 1 base, leaving 3 bases of the junction unmatched. The CDR3 sequence is CASSYYGTANSPLHF. The CDR3, as DNA: TGTGCCAGCAGTTACTACGGGACAGCTAATTCACCCCTCCACTTT.

The chain links TRBV11-1 to TRBJ2-5, with 9 bases identical to TRBD2. The CDR3 loop spans 17 amino acids. Unmatched junction bases numbered 9, after V lost 1 base and J lost 3 bases. Germline-derived CDR1 and CDR2 are SGHAT and FQDESV (reference sequence). The CDR3 nucleotides are TGTGCCAGCAGCTTAGTCCCTCCGCTAGCGGGAAAAGAGACCCAGTACTTC. Translated, it gives CASSLVPPLAGKETQYF.

This rearrangement joins TRBV28 to TRBJ2-7; D call uncertain. Germline V lookup: CDR1 MDHEN, CDR2 SYDVKM. Trimming pared 1 base from V and 2 bases from J, leaving 9 bases between. The CDR3 totals 14 residues. CDR3 amino acids: CASSLFSRAYEQYF. In DNA form, the CDR3 reads TGTGCCAGCAGTTTATTCTCCCGGGCCTACGAGCAGTACTTC.

This clone has just a few counts. The V and J genes are TRBV7-9 and TRBJ1-1; no definite D call. Trimming took off 1 base at V and 5 bases at J, with 11 bases between the two ends. This CDR3 spans 14 amino acids. The germline CDR1 and CDR2 sequences are SEHNR and FQNEAQ (reference sequence). The CDR3 here is CASSLVSTNTEAFF. Here the CDR3 DNA reads TGTGCCAGCAGCTTAGTGAGTACGAATACTGAAGCTTTCTTT.